Listed below are T cell receptor beta chains from one sample, sequenced in a study of T cell repertoires and Cas9 in healthy adults. Profiled with immunoSEQ multiplex PCR; TCRdb holds only in-frame clones, not every one. Of 20,000 to 25,000 clones in the sample, around nine tenths were seen once. What was sequenced was CD4+ effector T cells (CD127+, CD25-, CD137-, CD154-) from PBMCs; culture status not recorded. The origin of the receptors is a human donor in good health. CDR3s include the opening cysteine and the closing phenylalanine or tryptophan. Each record gives: J gene, clone size, V gene, D gene, CDR3 protein, CDR3 DNA. The D gene is left open where the match is weak. Clone sizes are given selectively: once, few, many, or a class where the clone is expanded.

TRBJ1-1,-,TRBV6-5,-,CASSYGVRAFF,TGTGCCAGCAGTTACGGGGTTCGCGCTTTCTTT
TRBJ2-1,-,TRBV6-5,TRBD2,CASSRTTSRAGEQFF,TGTGCCAGCAGTCGTACGACTAGCCGTGCAGGTGAGCAGTTCTTC
TRBJ1-1,-,TRBV5-1,-,CASSLDVSTEAFF,TGCGCCAGCAGCTTGGATGTTAGCACTGAAGCTTTCTTT
TRBJ1-5,-,TRBV28,-,CASSLGLPPSPQHF,TGTGCCAGCAGTTTGGGGTTACCCCCCTCGCCCCAGCATTTT
TRBJ2-1,-,TRBV10-1,-,CASSELLGSYNEQFF,TGCGCCAGCAGTGAGCTCTTGGGCTCCTACAATGAGCAGTTCTTC
TRBJ1-1,-,TRBV7-2,-,CASSFFRENTEAFF,TGTGCCAGCAGCTTCTTCAGGGAAAACACTGAAGCTTTCTTT
TRBJ2-2,-,TRBV7-2,-,CASSRTGGNTGELFF,TGTGCCAGCAGCCGTACCGGGGGGAACACCGGGGAGCTGTTTTTT
TRBJ1-2,-,TRBV27,TRBD1,CASSLWGQGRKSNYGYTF,TGTGCCAGCAGTTTATGGGGACAGGGGAGAAAGAGTAACTATGGCTACACCTTC
TRBJ1-1,-,TRBV27,-,CASSLSTDVNTEAFF,TGTGCCAGCAGTTTATCTACGGACGTGAACACTGAAGCTTTCTTT
TRBJ1-3,few,TRBV6-6,-,CASSTGTAVSGNTIYF,TGTGCCAGCAGTACCGGGACGGCGGTCTCTGGAAACACCATATATTTT
TRBJ2-7,-,TRBV19,-,CASSLSGARRNEQYF,TGTGCCAGTAGCCTAAGTGGGGCCCGGAGGAACGAGCAGTACTTC
TRBJ1-2,once,TRBV30,-,CAWSGGAGSYTF,TGTGCCTGGAGTGGGGGAGCCGGGAGCTACACCTTC
TRBJ1-2,-,TRBV6-1,TRBD1,CASSDPDRGKFDYGYTF,TGTGCCAGCAGTGACCCCGACAGGGGAAAATTTGACTATGGCTACACCTTC
TRBJ2-1,-,TRBV11-3,-,CASSLGVAQGKQFF,TGTGCCAGCAGCTTAGGGGTCGCTCAGGGGAAGCAGTTCTTC
TRBJ2-5,-,TRBV5-4,-,CASSSPGQGRTGGRSTQYF,TGTGCCAGCAGCTCACCGGGACAGGGAAGGACGGGGGGGAGGTCGACCCAGTACTTC
TRBJ1-1,once,TRBV28,-,CASSLGLVGAFF,TGTGCCAGCAGTTTAGGACTAGTGGGTGCTTTCTTT
TRBJ1-1,-,TRBV28,-,CASSFLTAENTEAFF,TGTGCCAGCAGTTTTCTGACGGCCGAGAACACTGAAGCTTTCTTT
TRBJ1-6,-,TRBV10-1,-,CASSGSTGRNSPLHF,TGCGCCAGCAGTGGCTCAACAGGGCGCAATTCACCCCTCCACTTT
TRBJ1-5,once,TRBV6-5,-,CASSSGVNQPQHF,TGTGCCAGCAGTTCAGGGGTCAATCAGCCCCAGCATTTT
TRBJ2-6,-,TRBV6-1,-,CASSVQLSSMAGANVLTF,TGTGCCAGCAGTGTCCAACTTTCATCGATGGCTGGGGCCAACGTCCTGACTTTC
TRBJ2-3,-,TRBV19,TRBD2,CASSISGAPEWDTQYF,TGTGCCAGTAGTATCAGCGGGGCCCCTGAATGGGATACGCAGTATTTT
TRBJ2-7,-,TRBV7-9,TRBD2,CASSPGLAGVHEQYF,TGTGCCAGCAGCCCTGGACTAGCGGGGGTCCACGAGCAGTACTTC
TRBJ1-2,-,TRBV7-6,-,CASSPVPGQANYGYTF,TGTGCCAGCAGTCCCGTTCCGGGACAAGCTAACTATGGCTACACCTTC
TRBJ2-7,-,TRBV7-9,-,CASSLGAGVGQQYF,TGTGCCAGCAGCTTAGGAGCGGGTGTAGGTCAGCAGTACTTC
TRBJ1-4,few,TRBV18,-,CASSTRWNEKLFF,TGTGCCAGCTCAACCCGTTGGAATGAAAAACTGTTTTTT
TRBJ2-5,-,TRBV7-6,TRBD1,CASSDHRGVETQYF,TGTGCCAGCAGCGACCACAGGGGAGTAGAGACCCAGTACTTC
TRBJ2-7,-,TRBV7-2,-,CASSPSYEQYF,TGTGCCAGCAGCCCTAGCTACGAGCAGTACTTC
TRBJ2-7,-,TRBV18,TRBD2,CASSPLPGLAGDRAVDEQYF,TGTGCCAGCTCACCACTGCCGGGACTAGCGGGGGACAGGGCGGTCGACGAGCAGTACTTC
TRBJ2-1,-,TRBV7-2,TRBD2,CASSMTSGGAGEQFF,TGTGCCAGCAGCATGACTAGCGGGGGGGCCGGGGAGCAGTTCTTC
TRBJ1-1,few,TRBV19,-,CASTSRQLQNTEAFF,TGTGCCAGTACCTCCAGACAGCTGCAGAACACTGAAGCTTTCTTT
TRBJ2-7,once,TRBV19,-,CASSIQGSYEQYF,TGTGCCAGTAGTATACAAGGCTCCTACGAGCAGTACTTC
TRBJ2-3,-,TRBV19,TRBD2,CASSISLVAGVDTDTQYF,TGTGCCAGTAGTATTAGTTTGGTAGCGGGGGTAGACACAGATACGCAGTATTTT
TRBJ2-3,-,TRBV7-7,-,CASSQTGEVTDTQYF,TGTGCCAGCAGTCAAACGGGGGAGGTCACAGATACGCAGTATTTT
TRBJ2-5,-,TRBV6-1,TRBD2,CASSAGLAGETQYF,TGTGCCAGCAGTGCCGGACTAGCAGGGGAGACCCAGTACTTC
TRBJ2-1,-,TRBV5-4,TRBD2,CASSPYSGEQFF,TGTGCCAGCAGCCCTTATAGCGGGGAGCAGTTCTTC
TRBJ1-1,once,TRBV5-4,-,CASSLDQGTNTEAFF,TGTGCCAGCAGCTTGGATCAGGGGACGAACACTGAAGCTTTCTTT
TRBJ1-1,-,TRBV14,-,CASSQLEGTGAFF,TGTGCCAGCAGCCAATTGGAGGGAACAGGAGCTTTCTTT
TRBJ1-6,-,TRBV19,TRBD1,CASSMLQGAPLHF,TGTGCCAGTAGCATGCTACAGGGGGCACCCCTCCACTTT
TRBJ2-3,-,TRBV4-1,TRBD1,CASSPQSLGTGKTDTQYF,TGCGCCAGCAGCCCGCAAAGCCTGGGGACAGGGAAGACAGATACGCAGTATTTT
TRBJ2-3,-,TRBV6-6,-,CASSYSKDTQYF,TGTGCCAGCAGTTACTCGAAGGATACGCAGTATTTT
TRBJ2-3,-,TRBV10-2,TRBD2,CASSAIPGGPGDTQYF,TGCGCCAGCAGTGCGATTCCGGGGGGGCCTGGAGATACGCAGTATTTT
TRBJ1-6,-,TRBV7-9,-,CASSSAADYSPLHF,TGTGCCAGCAGCTCAGCTGCAGACTATTCACCCCTCCACTTT
TRBJ2-3,-,TRBV5-1,TRBD2,CASRSGLVSSTDTQYF,TGCGCCAGCAGGTCGGGACTAGTATCTAGCACAGATACGCAGTATTTT
TRBJ1-2,-,TRBV2,-,CASSVLGYGYTF,TGTGCCAGCAGTGTTTTAGGCTATGGCTACACCTTC
TRBJ2-5,-,TRBV2,-,CASSEAVRGETQYF,TGTGCCAGCAGTGAGGCAGTCAGGGGAGAGACCCAGTACTTC
TRBJ2-7,few,TRBV9,TRBD1,CASSPGTGSYEQYF,TGTGCCAGCAGCCCGGGGACAGGGAGCTACGAGCAGTACTTC
TRBJ1-1,-,TRBV30,-,CAWKKRTVSTEAFF,TGTGCCTGGAAAAAAAGGACGGTCAGCACTGAAGCTTTCTTT
TRBJ1-5,-,TRBV19,-,CASSGGGNQPQHF,TGTGCCAGTAGCGGGGGGGGGAATCAGCCCCAGCATTTT
TRBJ1-1,-,TRBV19,-,CASSTLTLTRANTEAFF,TGTGCCAGTAGTACCCTAACCCTCACCAGGGCGAACACTGAAGCTTTCTTT